These 25 T cell receptor beta chains were sequenced from one sample in a study of T cells in Graves' hyperthyroidism and ophthalmopathy. It was RNA transcripts that yielded the amplified TCR beta CDR3 regions. The HTBI primer set served for first-round RT-PCR of the TCR CDR3. MiXCR, run by TCRdb on the multiplex PCR reads, gives a single entry per CDR3 protein. The sample lists around 600,000 distinct CDR3 sequences, around 14% occurring once. The material sequenced was blood. Every receptor here comes from a woman between 18 and 30 years old with Graves' ophthalmopathy.

This clonotype has just a few counts. V is TRBV6-2 or TRBV6-3 and J is TRBJ1-1; no definite D call. Trimming shortened V by 0 bases and J by 1 base, and 12 bases separated the two germline ends. Germline-derived CDR1 and CDR2 are MNHEY and SVGEGT. The CDR3 length is 16 residues. CDR3 sequence reads: CASSYSIEQTNTEAFF. CDR3 nucleotide sequence: TGTGCCAGCAGTTACTCGATTGAACAGACGAACACTGAAGCTTTCTTT.

The chain links TRBV2 to TRBJ1-2; D unresolved. In germline, CDR1 is SNHLY, CDR2 FYNNEI. V was trimmed by 3 bases and J by 2 bases, leaving 4 bases between them. CDR3 length: 12 residues. CDR3 protein: CASSERNYGYTF. The CDR3, as DNA: TGTGCCAGCAGTGAGCGGAACTATGGCTACACCTTC.

The sample holds many counts of this clonotype. This chain connects TRBV7-2 to TRBJ2-5, with 11 positions matching TRBD2. Per the germline V gene, CDR1 is SGHTA and CDR2 is FQGNSA. This CDR3 is built from 15 residues. Trimming at V came to 1 base and at J to 4 bases, leaving 2 bases not matched to a gene. The CDR3 loop is CASSLVAGGPETQYF. CDR3 bases: TGTGCCAGCAGCTTAGTAGCGGGAGGGCCAGAGACCCAGTACTTC. The variable domain in full, completed from reference TRBV7-2 and TRBJ2-5, reads GAGVSQSPSNKVTEKGKDVELRCDPISGHTALYWYRQSLGQGLEFLIYFQGNSAPDKSGLPSDRFSAERTGGSVSTLTIQRTQQEDSAVYLCASSLVAGGPETQYFGPGTRLLVL.

This clonotype has just a few counts. V is TRBV12-3 or TRBV12-4 and J is TRBJ2-7; 8 bases fit TRBD1. Trimming cost V 1 base and J 2 bases; bases outside gene matches: 7. The CDR3 covers 16 residues. The CDR3 sequence is CASSLGQGTGPYEQYF. CDR3 bases: TGTGCCAGCAGTTTAGGCCAAGGGACAGGCCCCTACGAGCAGTACTTC.

This clonotype was detected many times. The chain uses TRBV9 and TRBJ2-1; 7 nucleotides agree with TRBD1. This CDR3 contains 14 residues. The germline V gene encodes CDR1 SGDLS and CDR2 YYNGEE. V shed 5 bases, J shed 7 bases, and the junction held 9 bases outside the gene matches. In DNA form, the CDR3 reads TGTGCCAGCAGATCCGACAGGGCAAGTAATGAGCAGTTCTTC. Residues: CASRSDRASNEQFF. The full variable domain, rest sourced from reference TRBV9 and TRBJ2-1, is DSGVTQTPKHLITATGQRVTLRCSPRSGDLSVYWYQQSLDQGLQFLIQYYNGEERAKGNILERFSAQQFPDLHSELNLSSLELGDSALYFCASRSDRASNEQFFGPGTRLTVL.

This clonotype was detected ten times or more. The chain uses TRBV6-1 and TRBJ1-1; 8 bases fit TRBD1. V shed 7 bases, J shed 7 bases, and the junction held 11 bases outside the gene matches. The CDR3 contains 14 residues. The germline CDR1 and CDR2 sequences are MNHNS and SASEGT. CDR3 DNA: TGTGCCAGCACCCCGAAGACCGGGACAGGTGAAGCTTTCTTT. Amino acids: CASTPKTGTGEAFF.

Only a few counts were recorded for this clonotype. The CDR3 sequence: CASSVNGGTATGELFF. The CDR3 DNA reads TGTGCCAGCAGCGTGAATGGGGGAACGGCCACCGGGGAGCTGTTTTTT. The V gene is TRBV7-6, the J gene TRBJ2-2, with D possibly being TRBD1 or TRBD2 (5 bases each). V shed 5 bases and J shed 4 bases, with 17 bases lying between them. The CDR3 contains 16 residues. Germline-derived CDR1 and CDR2 are SGHVS and FNYEAQ. The variable domain in full, completed from reference TRBV7-6 and TRBJ2-2, reads GAGVSQSPRYKVTKRGQDVALRCDPISGHVSLYWYRQALGQGPEFLTYFNYEAQQDKSGLPNDRFSAERPEGSISTLTIQRTEQRDSAMYRCASSVNGGTATGELFFGEGSRLTVL.

V usage is TRBV27 and J usage is TRBJ2-5; 11 nucleotides match TRBD2. Germline V gene sequence: CDR1 MNHEY, CDR2 SMNVEV (reference sequence). The trim removed 8 bases at V and 7 bases at J, leaving 6 bases unmatched. The CDR3 consists of 13 residues. CDR3 loop: CASRTSGPRTQYF. CDR3 sequence (DNA): TGTGCCAGCCGGACTAGCGGGCCACGGACCCAGTACTTC.

Many counts were recorded for this clonotype. The chain combines TRBV7-9 with TRBJ2-7, with 8 positions matching TRBD1. The CDR3 extends over 16 amino acids. Germline V gives CDR1 SEHNR, CDR2 FQNEAQ (reference sequence). Trimming removed 5 bases from V and 2 bases from J; junction bases left unmatched: 11. Here the CDR3 DNA reads TGTGCCAGCAGCCCGAACCGGGACAGGTCACCCTACGAGCAGTACTTC. Protein: CASSPNRDRSPYEQYF.

The chain has TRBV5-1 and TRBJ2-4; 8 bases line up with TRBD1. The CDR3 totals 16 residues. V was pared by 10 bases and J by 3 bases, with 15 bases of the junction left unmatched. The germline CDR1 and CDR2 sequences are SGHRS and YFSETQ. The CDR3 DNA sequence: TGCGCCTTATCAGGGGGCGCTTGGGAGGTCAAAAACATTCAGTACTTC. Translation: CALSGGAWEVKNIQYF. Drawing the rest from reference TRBV5-1 and TRBJ2-4, the complete variable domain is KAGVTQTPRYLIKTRGQQVTLSCSPISGHRSVSWYQQTPGQGLQFLFEYFSETQRNKGNFPGRFSGRQFSNSRSEMNVSTLELGDSALYLCALSGGAWEVKNIQYFGAGTRLSVL.

There are a few counts of this clonotype. The gene calls are TRBV20-1 and TRBJ1-5, with D unresolved. CDR1 and CDR2 from the germline V gene are DFQATT and SNEGSKA (reference sequence). This CDR3 is 16 amino acids long. Trimming removed 4 bases from V and 1 base from J, with 17 bases in between. The CDR3 DNA is TGCAGTGCTACTGTCGCGGCCGGCGGGAGCAATCAGCCCCAGCATTTT. Its protein is CSATVAAGGSNQPQHF.

The chain links TRBV19 to TRBJ2-7; D unresolved. The V gene lost 5 bases and the J gene lost 0 bases, with 11 bases spanning the gap. The CDR3 has 14 amino acids. Germline V gives CDR1 LNHDA, CDR2 SQIVND (reference sequence). The CDR3 coding sequence is TGTGCCAGTAGTGTGTTCGGTAGCTCCTACGAGCAGTACTTC. Translated, it gives CASSVFGSSYEQYF.

This clonotype was counted once. The V and J genes are TRBV4-1 and TRBJ1-6; no reliable D call. The CDR3 contains 16 residues. CDR1 and CDR2 (germline): MGHRA, YSYEKL. V lost 4 bases to trimming and J lost 6 bases, with 16 bases between them. The CDR3 sequence: CASSPFSREGNSPLHF. The CDR3, as DNA: TGCGCCAGCAGCCCCTTCTCTCGAGAAGGTAATTCACCCCTCCACTTT.

This clonotype appeared a few times. This chain connects TRBV7-9 to TRBJ1-5; 7 nucleotides agree with TRBD1. Germline CDR1 SEHNR, CDR2 FQNEAQ (reference sequence). V dropped 0 bases and J dropped 0; count of bases not matched to a gene: 2. This CDR3 has 16 amino acids. CDR3 amino acids: CASSLATGSSNQPQHF. The CDR3 DNA reads as TGTGCCAGCAGCTTAGCGACAGGGTCTAGCAATCAGCCCCAGCATTTT.

Many counts were recorded for this clonotype. J is TRBJ2-7 and V is TRBV28, with 16 bases lining up with TRBD2. CDR1 and CDR2 from the germline V gene are MDHEN and SYDVKM. The CDR3 loop spans 18 amino acids. V trimming: 2 bases; J trimming: 1 base; junction bases outside the gene matches: 5. The CDR3 region has the DNA TGTGCCAGCAGTTTAGGGGGGGGACTAGCGGGAGGGTCCTACGAGCAGTACTTC. This codes for CASSLGGGLAGGSYEQYF.

In its sample, this clonotype was seen a few times. The CDR3 reads CASSQTTATLTDTQYF. Here the CDR3 DNA reads TGCGCCAGCAGCCAAACCACAGCGACTCTCACAGATACGCAGTATTTT. The rearrangement links TRBV4-3 to TRBJ2-3; unclear D gene. Per germline, CDR1 LGHNA and CDR2 YSLEER. With 2 bases removed from V and 2 bases from J, the gap between germline ends came to 14 bases. The CDR3 totals 16 residues.

This clonotype was observed many times. The rearrangement links TRBV10-3 to TRBJ2-7; D perhaps matches TRBD2 (6 bases). CDR1 is ENHRY, CDR2 SYGVKD, per germline. CDR3 length equals 13 residues. V gave up 7 bases and J gave up 6 bases, with 16 bases separating them. The CDR3 DNA is TGTGCCATCAACGACCCTGGGAGGAGCGAGCAGTACTTC. Encoded protein: CAINDPGRSEQYF.

This clonotype was counted between two and nine times. The CDR3 is CASRVPATGLNEKLFF. CDR3 bases: TGTGCCAGTAGGGTCCCGGCTACAGGGCTTAATGAAAAACTGTTTTTT. The chain recombines TRBV19 with TRBJ1-4, with D perhaps TRBD1 (6 bases). The CDR3 extends over 16 amino acids. V gave up 6 bases and J gave up 4 bases, with 18 bases separating them. Germline V gives CDR1 LNHDA, CDR2 SQIVND (reference sequence).

This clonotype was picked up a small number of times. The gene calls are TRBV27 and TRBJ2-2; no clear D gene. CDR1 MNHEY and CDR2 SMNVEV come from the germline V gene (reference sequence). V was trimmed by 2 bases and J by 7 bases, leaving 11 bases between them. The length of the CDR3 is 14 residues. CDR3 nucleotides: TGTGCCAGCAGTTTAAGGCCGTCTAGCGGGGAGCTGTTTTTT. Protein sequence: CASSLRPSSGELFF.

This chain connects TRBV11-2 to TRBJ1-3; D is unresolved. This CDR3 is built from 15 residues. Trimming removed 5 bases from V and 0 bases from J, with 11 bases in between. Looked up from germline, CDR1 is SGHAT and CDR2 is FQNNGV. CDR3 residues: CASSPRGLSGNTIYF. The CDR3 nucleotides read TGTGCCAGCAGCCCTCGGGGTCTCTCTGGAAACACCATATATTTT. The entire variable domain, with the rest obtained from reference TRBV11-2 and TRBJ1-3, is as follows: EAGVAQSPRYKIIEKRQSVAFWCNPISGHATLYWYQQILGQGPKLLIQFQNNGVVDDSQLPKDRFSAERLKGVDSTLKIQPAKLEDSAVYLCASSPRGLSGNTIYFGEGSWLTVV.

This clonotype was seen repeatedly, ten times or more. The V and J genes are TRBV24-1 and TRBJ2-7; 9 nucleotides match TRBD1. V was pared by 2 bases and J by 5 bases, with 6 bases of the junction left unmatched. The germline gives CDR1 KGHDR, CDR2 SFDVKD. This CDR3 contains 15 residues. In nucleotides, the CDR3 is TGTGCCACCAGTGATTCCGGGACAGGGTTCGACGAGCAGTACTTC. Protein product: CATSDSGTGFDEQYF.

This clonotype was seen ten or more times. The rearrangement uses TRBV28 and TRBJ2-3, with 9 bases lining up with TRBD1. This CDR3 contains 17 residues. Trimming at V came to 5 bases and at J to 2 bases, leaving 11 bases not matched to a gene. Germline-derived CDR1 and CDR2 are MDHEN and SYDVKM. The CDR3 bases are TGTGCCAGCAGTCTAGGACAGGGGCAAACTTACACAGATACGCAGTATTTT. Translation: CASSLGQGQTYTDTQYF. The variable domain in full, with the rest retrieved from reference TRBV28 and TRBJ2-3, is DVKVTQSSRYLVKRTGEKVFLECVQDMDHENMFWYRQDPGLGLRLIYFSYDVKMKEKGDIPEGYSVSREKKERFSLILESASTNQTSMYLCASSLGQGQTYTDTQYFGPGTRLTVL.

This clonotype was detected many times. The chain is built from TRBV28 and TRBJ2-5; no definite D call. V shed 2 bases and J shed 3 bases, with 10 bases lying between them. The CDR3 loop spans 14 amino acids. From germline, CDR1 is MDHEN and CDR2 SYDVKM. CDR3 in DNA: TGTGCCAGCAGTTTAAGCTGGCAGGAAGAGACCCAGTACTTC. Translated, it gives CASSLSWQEETQYF. The full variable domain, rest sourced from reference TRBV28 and TRBJ2-5, is DVKVTQSSRYLVKRTGEKVFLECVQDMDHENMFWYRQDPGLGLRLIYFSYDVKMKEKGDIPEGYSVSREKKERFSLILESASTNQTSMYLCASSLSWQEETQYFGPGTRLLVL.

Ten or more counts support this clonotype. The chain links TRBV6-6 to TRBJ1-5; weak D call: TRBD1 (5 bases). Germline V gene data show CDR1 as MNHNY and CDR2 as SVGAGI (reference sequence). Trimming stripped 2 bases from V and 4 bases from J, with 6 bases between. The CDR3 is 13 amino acids. CDR3 sequence: CASSYDRNQPQHF. The CDR3 nucleotides read TGTGCCAGCAGTTACGACAGAAATCAGCCCCAGCATTTT.

This clonotype has just a few counts. The chain carries TRBV3-1 and TRBJ2-1; D remains ambiguous. The CDR3 runs 16 residues. Germline CDR1 reads LGHDT; CDR2 reads YNNKEL (reference sequence). V was shortened by 4 bases and J by 3 bases, with 16 bases between the two germline ends. This CDR3 reads CASSLSTSFLYNEQFF. Here the CDR3 DNA reads TGTGCCAGCAGCCTTTCTACTTCTTTCCTCTACAATGAGCAGTTCTTC.